A selection of T cell receptor beta chains follows, all from one sample in a study of T-cell reconstitution after alpha-beta-depleted transplantation in children. TCRdb reprocessed the PCR reads with MiXCR, giving one entry per CDR3 protein. The sample shows around 600,000 distinct CDR3 sequences, more than 9% of them seen only once. The starting material was PBMCs from the stem cell graft donor, obtained from the stem cell graft. These receptors were collected from a human donor who donated a stem cell graft to a child with acute myeloid leukemia. The CDR3 runs from the conserved cysteine through the conserved F or W. D genes are given only for firm matches. Rows give clone size only sometimes, using once, few, many, or a class for an expanded clone.

TRBJ2-1 | 16 | TRBV5-1 | many | NA | TGCGCCAGCAGCTCCATCCTTCTAGGAGGCTACAATGAGCAGTTCTTC | CASSSILLGGYNEQFF
TRBJ2-1 | 12 | TRBV7-9 | NA | NA | TGTGCCAGCAGCTTGGTTGTCAATGAGCAGTTCTTC | CASSLVVNEQFF
TRBJ1-1 | 10 | TRBV19 | NA | NA | TGTGCCACCAGGACGACTGAAGCTTTCTTT | CATRTTEAFF
TRBJ2-3 | 11 | TRBV20-1 | NA | NA | TGCAGTGCTGTTGATTGGGATACGCAGTATTTT | CSAVDWDTQYF
TRBJ2-1 | 17 | TRBV14 | NA | TRBD2 | TGTGCCAGCAGCCAAGGTTTTAGCGGGGTTACCTACAATGAGCAGTTCTTC | CASSQGFSGVTYNEQFF
TRBJ2-1 | 13 | TRBV12-3/TRBV12-4 | few | NA | TGTGCCAGCCTAGGGGGGGGTCGGAATGAGCAGTTCTTC | CASLGGGRNEQFF
TRBJ2-7 | 19 | TRBV4-2 | NA | TRBD2 | TGTGCCAGCAGCCAAGACCCAAGGTTTTCAGCGGGAGGGGCCTACGAGCAGTACTTC | CASSQDPRFSAGGAYEQYF
TRBJ2-7 | 15 | TRBV3-1 | many | TRBD1 | TGTGCCAGCAGCCAGACCGGGACAGACGCCTACGAGCAGTACTTC | CASSQTGTDAYEQYF
TRBJ2-3 | 16 | TRBV4-3 | few | TRBD1 | TGCGCCAGCAGCCAAGAGGGACAGGGGGGTTCCGATACGCAGTATTTT | CASSQEGQGGSDTQYF
TRBJ2-5 | 14 | TRBV2 | NA | NA | TGTGCCAGCAGTGCCGGGGCTTCCCAAGAGACCCAGTACTTC | CASSAGASQETQYF
TRBJ2-1 | 20 | TRBV14 | few | TRBD2 | TGTGCCAGCAGCCAAGAGATGGGTAAGCTAGCGGGACCGACCCCCCATGAGCAGTTCTTC | CASSQEMGKLAGPTPHEQFF
TRBJ2-5 | 14 | TRBV27 | few | NA | TGTGCCAGCAGTTGGACGGGAGTCGGGGAGACCCAGTACTTC | CASSWTGVGETQYF
TRBJ2-7 | 11 | TRBV20-1 | NA | TRBD1 | TGCAGTGCTATAAGGGGGCACGAGCAGTACTTC | CSAIRGHEQYF
TRBJ2-2 | 17 | TRBV7-2 | NA | TRBD2 | TGTGCCAGCAGCTTAGCCCGCCTAGCGGGAGAGACCGGGGAGCTGTTTTTT | CASSLARLAGETGELFF
TRBJ2-3 | 14 | TRBV4-1 | NA | NA | TGCGCCAGCAGCCAACCGGGTATCGCAGATACGCAGTATTTT | CASSQPGIADTQYF
TRBJ2-1 | 16 | TRBV15 | NA | TRBD2 | TGTGCCACCAGCCCCAGAGGGGGACTAGTCGACAATGAGCAGTTCTTC | CATSPRGGLVDNEQFF
TRBJ2-1 | 17 | TRBV29-1 | many | TRBD2 | TGCAGCGTTGAACGTCCCTCGGGACTAGCGGGTTACAATGAGCAGTTCTTC | CSVERPSGLAGYNEQFF
TRBJ2-5 | 13 | TRBV20-1 | few | NA | TGCAGTGCTCTGACTCTGGAGCAAGAGACCCAGTACTTC | CSALTLEQETQYF
TRBJ2-7 | 13 | TRBV7-3 | NA | NA | TGTGCCAGCAGCGTGTCGGAGGGCTACGAGCAGTACTTC | CASSVSEGYEQYF
TRBJ2-1 | 15 | TRBV7-6 | many | NA | TGTGCCAGCAGGCGGGACTCCTTAGAGAATAATGAGCAGTTCTTC | CASRRDSLENNEQFF
TRBJ2-7 | 14 | TRBV7-9 | few | NA | TGTGCCAGCAGCTTAGGCAGGGGAAATCACGAGCAGTACTTC | CASSLGRGNHEQYF
TRBJ2-7 | 15 | TRBV28 | few | TRBD1 | TGTGCCAGCTACTCTACGGGACAGGAGCAATACGAGCAGTACTTC | CASYSTGQEQYEQYF
TRBJ2-3 | 16 | TRBV7-9 | many | TRBD2 | TGTGCCAGCAGCCCCCTGGGACTAGCGGCTGTACATACGCAGTATTTT | CASSPLGLAAVHTQYF
TRBJ2-4 | 11 | TRBV11-2 | NA | NA | TGTGCCAGCAGCTTGGTTGACATTCAGTACTTC | CASSLVDIQYF
TRBJ2-1 | 12 | TRBV20-1 | NA | NA | TGCAGTGCTAGATTGGACAGCTTCGGGCAGTTCTTC | CSARLDSFGQFF